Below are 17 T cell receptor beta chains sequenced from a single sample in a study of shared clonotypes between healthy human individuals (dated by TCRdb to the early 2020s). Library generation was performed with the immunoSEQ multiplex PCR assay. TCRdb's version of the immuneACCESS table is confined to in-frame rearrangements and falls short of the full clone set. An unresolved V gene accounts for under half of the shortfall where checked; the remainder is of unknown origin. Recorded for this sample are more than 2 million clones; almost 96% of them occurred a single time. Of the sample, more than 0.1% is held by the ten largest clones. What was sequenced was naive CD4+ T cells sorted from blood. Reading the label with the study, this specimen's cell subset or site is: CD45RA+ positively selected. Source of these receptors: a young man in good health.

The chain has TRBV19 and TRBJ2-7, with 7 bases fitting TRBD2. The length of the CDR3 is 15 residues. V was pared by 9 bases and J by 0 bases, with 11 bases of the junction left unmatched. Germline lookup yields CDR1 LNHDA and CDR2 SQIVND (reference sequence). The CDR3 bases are TGTGCCAGCTCAACGGCGGGAGTGGCCTCCTACGAGCAGTACTTC. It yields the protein CASSTAGVASYEQYF. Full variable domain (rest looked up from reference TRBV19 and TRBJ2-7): DGGITQSPKYLFRKEGQNVTLSCEQNLNHDAMYWYRQDPGQGLRLIYYSQIVNDFQKGDIAEGYSVSREKKESFPLTVTSAQKNPTAFYLCASSTAGVASYEQYFGPGTRLTVT.

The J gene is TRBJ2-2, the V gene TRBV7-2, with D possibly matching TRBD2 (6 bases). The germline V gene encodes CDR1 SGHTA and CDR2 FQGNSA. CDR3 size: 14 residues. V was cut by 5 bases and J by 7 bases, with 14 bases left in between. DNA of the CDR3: TGTGCCAGCAGCGGGAGACTAGATGGCGGGGAGCTGTTTTTT. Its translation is CASSGRLDGGELFF.

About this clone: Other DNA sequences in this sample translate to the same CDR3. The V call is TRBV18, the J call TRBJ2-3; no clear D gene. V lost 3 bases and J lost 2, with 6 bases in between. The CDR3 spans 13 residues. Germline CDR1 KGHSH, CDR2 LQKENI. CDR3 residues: CASSPPITDTQYF. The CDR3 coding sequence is TGTGCCAGCTCACCTCCTATCACAGATACGCAGTATTTT.

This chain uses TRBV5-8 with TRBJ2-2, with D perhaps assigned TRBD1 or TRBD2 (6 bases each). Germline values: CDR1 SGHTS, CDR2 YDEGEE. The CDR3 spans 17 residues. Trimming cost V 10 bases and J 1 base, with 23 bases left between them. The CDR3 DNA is TGTGCCGGAGGGAAGACAGGAAGAGACCTGAACACCGGGGAGCTGTTTTTT. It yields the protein CAGGKTGRDLNTGELFF.

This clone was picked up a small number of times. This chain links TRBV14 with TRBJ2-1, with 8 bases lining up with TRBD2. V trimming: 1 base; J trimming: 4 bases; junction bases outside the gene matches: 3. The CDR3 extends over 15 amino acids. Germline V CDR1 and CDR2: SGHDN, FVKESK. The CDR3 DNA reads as TGTGCCAGCAGCCAAGGCGGGGGGCTATACAATGAGCAGTTCTTC. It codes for CASSQGGGLYNEQFF.

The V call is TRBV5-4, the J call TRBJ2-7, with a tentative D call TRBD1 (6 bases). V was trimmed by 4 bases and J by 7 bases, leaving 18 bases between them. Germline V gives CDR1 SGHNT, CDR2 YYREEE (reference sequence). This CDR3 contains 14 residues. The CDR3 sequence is CASSKPEGGREQYF. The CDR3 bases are TGTGCCAGCAGCAAACCAGAAGGGGGTAGGGAGCAGTACTTC.

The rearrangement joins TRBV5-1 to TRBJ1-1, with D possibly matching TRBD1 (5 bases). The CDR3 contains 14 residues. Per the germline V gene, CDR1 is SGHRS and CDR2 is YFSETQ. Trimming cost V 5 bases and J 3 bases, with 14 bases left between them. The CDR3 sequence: CASSSIRQYTEAFF. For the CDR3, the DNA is TGCGCCAGCAGTTCAATCCGACAGTACACTGAAGCTTTCTTT. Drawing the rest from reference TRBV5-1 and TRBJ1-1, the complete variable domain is KAGVTQTPRYLIKTRGQQVTLSCSPISGHRSVSWYQQTPGQGLQFLFEYFSETQRNKGNFPGRFSGRQFSNSRSEMNVSTLELGDSALYLCASSSIRQYTEAFFGQGTRLTVV.

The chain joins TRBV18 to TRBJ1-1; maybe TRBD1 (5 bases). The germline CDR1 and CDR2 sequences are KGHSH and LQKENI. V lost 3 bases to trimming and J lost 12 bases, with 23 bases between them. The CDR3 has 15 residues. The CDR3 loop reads CASSPLGETGSGTFF. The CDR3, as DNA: TGTGCCAGCTCACCCCTAGGGGAGACGGGGTCCGGGACTTTCTTT.

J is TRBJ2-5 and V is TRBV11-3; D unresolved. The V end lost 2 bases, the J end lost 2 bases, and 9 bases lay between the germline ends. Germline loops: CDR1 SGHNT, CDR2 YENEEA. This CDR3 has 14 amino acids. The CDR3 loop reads CASSLNGLQETQYF. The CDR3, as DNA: TGTGCCAGCAGCTTAAACGGATTGCAAGAGACCCAGTACTTC.

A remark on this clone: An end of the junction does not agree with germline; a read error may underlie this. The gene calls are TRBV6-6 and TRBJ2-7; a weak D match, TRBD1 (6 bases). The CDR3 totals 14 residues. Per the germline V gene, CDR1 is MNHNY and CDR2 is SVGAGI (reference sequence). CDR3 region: CASSDSGALYEQYF. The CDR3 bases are TGTGCCAGCAGTGACTCAGGGGCCCTTTACGAGCAGTACTTC.

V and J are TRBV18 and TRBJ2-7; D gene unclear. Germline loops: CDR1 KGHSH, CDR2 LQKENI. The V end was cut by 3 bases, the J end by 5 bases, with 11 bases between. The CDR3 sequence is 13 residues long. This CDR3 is CASSPFSINEQYF. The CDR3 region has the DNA TGTGCCAGCTCACCTTTTAGCATCAACGAGCAGTACTTC.

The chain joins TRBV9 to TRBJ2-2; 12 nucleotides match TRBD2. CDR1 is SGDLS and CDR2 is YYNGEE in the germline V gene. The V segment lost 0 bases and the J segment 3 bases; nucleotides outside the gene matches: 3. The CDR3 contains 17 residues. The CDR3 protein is CASSVASGGADTGELFF. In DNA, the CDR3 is TGTGCCAGCAGCGTAGCTAGCGGGGGGGCCGACACCGGGGAGCTGTTTTTT.

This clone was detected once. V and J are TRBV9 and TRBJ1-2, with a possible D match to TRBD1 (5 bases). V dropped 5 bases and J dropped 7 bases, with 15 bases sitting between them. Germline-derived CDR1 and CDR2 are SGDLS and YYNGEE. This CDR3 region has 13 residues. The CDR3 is CASRFPGAGGYTF. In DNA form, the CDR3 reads TGTGCCAGCAGGTTCCCCGGGGCCGGTGGCTACACCTTC.

The CDR3 bases are TGTGCCAGCATGACAGGCCTCTCTGGAAACACCATATATTTT. Amino acid sequence: CASMTGLSGNTIYF. This chain links TRBV27 with TRBJ1-3, with a tentative D call TRBD1 (6 bases). V was pared by 7 bases and J by 0 bases, with 10 bases between. The CDR3 runs to 14 residues. Germline V lookup: CDR1 MNHEY, CDR2 SMNVEV (reference sequence).

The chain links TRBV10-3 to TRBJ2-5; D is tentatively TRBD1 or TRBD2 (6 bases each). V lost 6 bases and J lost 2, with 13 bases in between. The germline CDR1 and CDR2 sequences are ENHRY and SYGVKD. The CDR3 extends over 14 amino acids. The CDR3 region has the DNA TGTGCCATCAGAGGGGGGATCGATCAAGAGACCCAGTACTTC. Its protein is CAIRGGIDQETQYF.

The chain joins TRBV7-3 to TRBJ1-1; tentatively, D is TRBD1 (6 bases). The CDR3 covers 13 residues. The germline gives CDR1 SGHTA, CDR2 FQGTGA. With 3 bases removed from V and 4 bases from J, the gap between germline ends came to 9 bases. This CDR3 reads CASSFFRGTEAFF. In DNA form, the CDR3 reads TGTGCCAGCAGCTTCTTCAGGGGCACTGAAGCTTTCTTT.

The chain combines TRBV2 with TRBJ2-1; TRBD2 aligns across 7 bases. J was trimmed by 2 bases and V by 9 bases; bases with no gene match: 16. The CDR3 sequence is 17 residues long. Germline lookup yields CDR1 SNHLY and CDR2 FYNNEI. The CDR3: CASVAGIGTTTYNEQFF. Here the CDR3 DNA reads TGTGCCAGTGTTGCAGGGATCGGGACTACTACCTACAATGAGCAGTTCTTC. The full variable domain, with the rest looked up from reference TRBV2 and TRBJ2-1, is EPEVTQTPSHQVTQMGQEVILRCVPISNHLYFYWYRQILGQKVEFLVSFYNNEISEKSEIFDDQFSVERPDGSNFTLKIRSTKLEDSAMYFCASVAGIGTTTYNEQFFGPGTRLTVL.